This T cell receptor beta chain stems from a study of T cell repertoires in cytomegalovirus infection. Study-level information: Indications came from public TCR beta signatures; they pointed to CMV infection and to a matching HLA type.

TCRdb processed the reads anew with MiXCR; each CDR3 protein has one entry. The sample lists over 200,000 distinct CDR3 sequences, roughly 13% occurring once. Study-level findings and limits: Individuals carrying CMV plus the relevant HLA were identified by cumulative frequency of public TCR beta families. CMV-specific HLA-C-restricted TCR beta clonotypes dominated the ex vivo response.

This clonotype occurred many times. No antigen is known for it. Germline V CDR1 and CDR2: SEHNR, FQNEAQ (reference sequence). The CDR3 is made up of 11 amino acids. Trimming removed 5 bases from V and 14 bases from J, with 13 bases in between. Sequences were obtained from PBMCs. The source of this sequence is a human donor in good health (CMV status not recorded). Some clones in this sample may be carry-over from other donors' samples. The V gene is TRBV7-9, the J gene TRBJ2-1; D may be TRBD2 (6 bases). The CDR3 loop is CASSRGLTKFF. The CDR3 DNA reads as TGTGCCAGCAGCAGGGGACTGACTAAGTTCTTC.